These 4 T cell receptor beta chains were sequenced from one sample in a study of blood T cell repertoires in COVID-19. Sequencing was performed with immunoSEQ multiplex PCR; in TCRdb, only in-frame clones are kept and a portion is missing. The data show 110,000 or so clones, with more than 80% seen just once and about 5.5% held by the top ten. The sequenced material came from peripheral blood. The receptors derive from a woman aged 60-75 years with COVID-19, enrolled during active disease.

The chain carries TRBV4-3 and TRBJ2-7, with D maybe TRBD1 (6 bases). V shed 3 bases and J shed 4 bases, with 16 bases lying between them. The CDR3 extends over 15 amino acids. Germline lookup yields CDR1 LGHNA and CDR2 YSLEER. The CDR3 nucleotides are TGCGCCAGCAGCCACCTCCCAGGGGAAGCGTACGAGCAGTACTTC. Translating it yields CASSHLPGEAYEQYF.

The chain combines TRBV5-1 with TRBJ2-2; 13 nucleotides align to TRBD2. Germline CDR1 SGHRS, CDR2 YFSETQ. The CDR3 runs 15 residues. The ends lost 4 bases at V and 5 bases at J; junction bases unmatched: 2. The DNA for the CDR3 is TGCGCCAGCAGCCGGACTAGCGGGGGAACCGGGGAGCTGTTTTTT. Its protein product is CASSRTSGGTGELFF.

CDR3 nucleotide sequence: TGTGCCAGCAGTCTAACGCATTACGAGCAGTACTTC. Protein product: CASSLTHYEQYF. The gene calls are TRBV12-3 or TRBV12-4 and TRBJ2-7; D is unclear. CDR3 length equals 12 residues. V lost 5 bases to trimming and J lost 4 bases, with 9 bases between them.

This chain links TRBV18 with TRBJ2-3; TRBD2 agrees at 7 bases. J was trimmed by 0 bases and V by 6 bases; bases with no gene match: 3. The CDR3 is made up of 14 amino acids. CDR1 KGHSH and CDR2 LQKENI come from the germline V gene. CDR3 nucleotides: TGTGCCAGCTCTCGAGCGGGAAGCACAGATACGCAGTATTTT. It encodes CASSRAGSTDTQYF.